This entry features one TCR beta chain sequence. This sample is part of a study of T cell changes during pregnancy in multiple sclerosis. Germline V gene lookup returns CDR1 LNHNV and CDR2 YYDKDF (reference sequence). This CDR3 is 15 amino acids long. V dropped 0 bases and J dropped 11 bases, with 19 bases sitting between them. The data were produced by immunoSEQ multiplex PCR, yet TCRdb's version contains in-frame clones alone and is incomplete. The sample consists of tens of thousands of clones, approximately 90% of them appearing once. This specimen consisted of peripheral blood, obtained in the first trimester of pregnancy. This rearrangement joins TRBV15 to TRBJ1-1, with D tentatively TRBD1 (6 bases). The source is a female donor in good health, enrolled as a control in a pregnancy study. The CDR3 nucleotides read TGTGCCACCAGCAGAGATCGGGGGGCCCACGCCTGGGCTTTCTTT. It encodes CATSRDRGAHAWAFF.